Following are 5 T cell receptor beta chains from one sample sequenced in a study of blood T cell repertoires in COVID-19. Sequenced by immunoSEQ multiplex PCR; TCRdb stores in-frame clones only, minus some. Among 95,000 to 100,000 clones listed, approximately 90% were seen once. Sequenced material: peripheral blood. These receptors were obtained from a middle-aged man with acute or convalescent COVID-19.

The V and J genes are TRBV27 and TRBJ1-4, with D perhaps matching TRBD1 (5 bases). The germline V and J ends were trimmed by 3 bases and 3 bases, with 14 bases remaining between them. The CDR3 is made up of 16 amino acids. The germline V gene encodes CDR1 MNHEY and CDR2 SMNVEV (reference sequence). CDR3: CASSFAGGAANEKLFF. The CDR3 region has the DNA TGTGCCAGCAGTTTCGCAGGAGGGGCGGCTAATGAAAAACTGTTTTTT.

J is TRBJ2-7 and V is TRBV4-1; possibly TRBD1 for D (6 bases). V shed 4 bases and J shed 0 bases, with 10 bases lying between them. The CDR3 has 14 residues. Germline CDR1 and CDR2: MGHRA and YSYEKL. The CDR3 DNA follows: TGCGCCAGCAGCCTAAACAGGGACTCCTACGAGCAGTACTTC. It codes for CASSLNRDSYEQYF.

This sequence joins TRBV27 and TRBJ1-5; possibly TRBD1 for D (6 bases). The V end lost 6 bases, the J end lost 6 bases, and 15 bases lay between the germline ends. CDR1 is MNHEY, CDR2 SMNVEV, per germline (reference sequence). This CDR3 region has 14 residues. The CDR3 here is CASSPDRSGQPQHF. CDR3 DNA: TGTGCCAGCAGCCCCGACAGGTCGGGTCAGCCCCAGCATTTT.

CDR3 nucleotide sequence: TGTGCCAGCAGTCGGCAAACAGGGACCACTGAAGCTTTCTTT. It is translated as CASSRQTGTTEAFF. The V gene is TRBV6-2 or TRBV6-3, the J gene TRBJ1-1, with D perhaps TRBD1 (6 bases). V shed 5 bases and J shed 4 bases, with 14 bases lying between them. This CDR3 is built from 14 residues. Germline V gene sequence: CDR1 MNHEY, CDR2 SVGEGT.

This chain links TRBV27 with TRBJ2-2; D unclear. The V gene lost 1 base and the J gene lost 1 base, with 10 bases spanning the gap. The germline V gene encodes CDR1 MNHEY and CDR2 SMNVEV (reference sequence). The CDR3 is 16 residues long. The CDR3 DNA sequence: TGTGCCAGCAGTTTATTTGGGCTTGGGAACACCGGGGAGCTGTTTTTT. Its translation is CASSLFGLGNTGELFF.